These 22 T cell receptor beta chains originate from one sample sequenced in a study of shared clonotypes between healthy human individuals. Sequencing was performed with immunoSEQ multiplex PCR; in TCRdb, only in-frame clones are kept and a portion is missing. The table records around 2,000,000 clones, about 95% of them present only once. The sample comprised naive CD4+ T cells sorted from blood. Noted subset: CD45RA+ positively selected. Receptor source: a man aged 18 to 29 in good health.

V is TRBV29-1 and J is TRBJ2-7; no reliable D call. There are 11 residues in the CDR3. Germline-derived CDR1 and CDR2 are SQVTM and ANQGSEA. Trimming cost V 7 bases and J 5 bases, with 12 bases left between them. The CDR3 DNA is TGCAGCGCCATACAAGTCCACGAGCAGTACTTC. Protein product: CSAIQVHEQYF.

The J gene is TRBJ2-2, the V gene TRBV5-1, with unresolved D. Trimming took 5 bases from V and 0 from J, leaving 11 bases between them. Germline-derived CDR1 and CDR2 are SGHRS and YFSETQ. This CDR3 region has 15 residues. CDR3 protein: CASSPIPPNTGELFF. The CDR3 region has the DNA TGCGCCAGCAGTCCGATCCCGCCGAACACCGGGGAGCTGTTTTTT.

The gene calls are TRBV7-8 and TRBJ2-5; the match to TRBD1 covers 9 bases. V was pared by 5 bases and J by 12 bases, with 16 bases of the junction left unmatched. The V gene's germline CDR1 is SGHVS and CDR2 FQNEAQ. The CDR3 length is 15 residues. The CDR3 here is CASSLNPGQGTFKYF. The CDR3 DNA reads as TGTGCCAGCAGCCTCAACCCGGGACAGGGAACCTTTAAGTACTTC.

The chain links TRBV18 to TRBJ1-4, with 10 bases matching TRBD1. The V and J ends lost 3 bases and 3 bases, in that order; junction bases with no gene match: 4. The CDR3 contains 16 residues. In germline, CDR1 is KGHSH, CDR2 LQKENI. The CDR3 bases are TGTGCCAGCTCACCGGGACAGGGGTACCCTAATGAAAAACTGTTTTTT. It specifies CASSPGQGYPNEKLFF.

The CDR3 loop reads CASSPSPGLFGSYEQYF. CDR3 bases: TGCGCCAGCAGCCCCTCCCCGGGACTTTTTGGGTCCTACGAGCAGTACTTC. The J gene is TRBJ2-7, the V gene TRBV5-1; D perhaps matches TRBD2 (6 bases). V was clipped by 4 bases and J by 1 base, with 21 bases between them. Per germline, CDR1 SGHRS and CDR2 YFSETQ. The CDR3 spans 17 residues. Combining the CDR3 with reference TRBV5-1 and TRBJ2-7 gives the whole variable domain KAGVTQTPRYLIKTRGQQVTLSCSPISGHRSVSWYQQTPGQGLQFLFEYFSETQRNKGNFPGRFSGRQFSNSRSEMNVSTLELGDSALYLCASSPSPGLFGSYEQYFGPGTRLTVT.

The rearrangement uses TRBV29-1 and TRBJ1-4; 8 positions match TRBD1. Unmatched junction bases numbered 16, after V lost 6 bases and J lost 1 base. There are 18 residues in the CDR3. Germline CDR1 SQVTM, CDR2 ANQGSEA. The CDR3, as DNA: TGCAGCGTCACCCGGACAGGGTGGTTCCTGAGAACTAATGAAAAACTGTTTTTT. Its translation is CSVTRTGWFLRTNEKLFF.

This clone came up once. V gene TRBV5-6 combines with J gene TRBJ2-2, with D possibly being TRBD1 (6 bases). Germline assignment: CDR1 SGHDT and CDR2 YYEEEE. This CDR3 has 13 amino acids. Trimming cost V 4 bases and J 5 bases, with 9 bases left between them. The CDR3 sequence is CASSTRGTGELFF. The CDR3 DNA follows: TGTGCCAGCAGCACCAGGGGTACCGGGGAGCTGTTTTTT. Full variable domain (missing parts from reference TRBV5-6 and TRBJ2-2): DAGVTQSPTHLIKTRGQQVTLRCSPKSGHDTVSWYQQALGQGPQFIFQYYEEEERQRGNFPDRFSGHQFPNYSSELNVNALLLGDSALYLCASSTRGTGELFFGEGSRLTVL.

Regarding this clone: Within the sample, other DNA sequences also encode this same CDR3. This chain links TRBV5-1 with TRBJ1-5; TRBD1 matches at 8 bases. Per the germline V gene, CDR1 is SGHRS and CDR2 is YFSETQ. V was pared by 0 bases and J by 5 bases, with 4 bases of the junction left unmatched. The CDR3 loop spans 15 amino acids. The CDR3 DNA reads as TGCGCCAGCAGCTTGGAAGGACAGGGCTATCAGCCCCAGCATTTT. Its protein is CASSLEGQGYQPQHF.

The V and J genes are TRBV19 and TRBJ1-2, with D maybe TRBD1 (6 bases). V was clipped by 4 bases and J by 4 bases, with 13 bases between them. CDR1 and CDR2 from the germline V gene are LNHDA and SQIVND (reference sequence). CDR3 length: 14 amino acids. The CDR3, as DNA: TGTGCCAGTAGTAACGGACAGCCGCTCTATGGCTACACCTTC. This gives the protein CASSNGQPLYGYTF. The full variable domain, in which reference TRBV19 and TRBJ1-2 provide the parts outside the CDR3, is DGGITQSPKYLFRKEGQNVTLSCEQNLNHDAMYWYRQDPGQGLRLIYYSQIVNDFQKGDIAEGYSVSREKKESFPLTVTSAQKNPTAFYLCASSNGQPLYGYTFGSGTRLTVV.

The J gene is TRBJ1-1, the V gene TRBV30, with D possibly being TRBD1 (5 bases). The germline V gene encodes CDR1 GTSNPN and CDR2 SVGIG (reference sequence). Trimming shortened V by 3 bases and J by 11 bases, and 16 bases separated the two germline ends. The CDR3 covers 12 residues. The CDR3 DNA sequence: TGTGCCTGGAGCCCCCCGGGACCAGAGGCTTTCTTT. Its translation: CAWSPPGPEAFF.

The chain combines TRBV6-6 with TRBJ1-3; D gene unclear. V was shortened by 6 bases and J by 3 bases, with 18 bases between the two germline ends. CDR1 and CDR2 (germline): MNHNY, SVGAGI (reference sequence). CDR3 length: 16 residues. The CDR3 region is CASSPSDRGNGNTIYF. The CDR3 nucleotides are TGTGCCAGCAGCCCCTCTGATCGGGGTAATGGAAACACCATATATTTT.

Remarks on this clone: Compared with germline, one end of the junction differs, possibly owing to a read error. The chain carries TRBV19 and TRBJ2-7; either TRBD1 or TRBD2 may supply D (5 bases each). This CDR3 region has 15 residues. CDR1 and CDR2 (germline): LNHDA, SQIVND (reference sequence). The CDR3 sequence is CASSETGTPSSEQYF. The CDR3 DNA follows: TGTGCCAGTAGTGAGACCGGGACCCCATCCTCCGAGCAGTACTTC.

V gene TRBV11-2 combines with J gene TRBJ2-5; D gene unclear. V was pared by 3 bases and J by 5 bases, with 13 bases between. CDR1 is SGHAT, CDR2 FQNNGV, per germline. CDR3 length: 14 amino acids. CDR3 in amino acids: CASSFGPTGETQYF. The CDR3 DNA sequence: TGTGCCAGCAGCTTCGGCCCAACTGGGGAGACCCAGTACTTC.

The sample holds one count of this clone. CDR3 in amino acids: CASSSRRDSSTDTQYF. The CDR3 DNA reads as TGTGCCAGCAGCAGCCGCCGGGACAGCAGCACAGATACGCAGTATTTT. The V gene is TRBV9, the J gene TRBJ2-3; 7 bases fit TRBD1. There are 16 residues in the CDR3. V lost 4 bases to trimming and J lost 0 bases; unmatched junction nucleotides: 8. Looked up from germline, CDR1 is SGDLS and CDR2 is YYNGEE. Complete variable domain (other parts from reference TRBV9 and TRBJ2-3): DSGVTQTPKHLITATGQRVTLRCSPRSGDLSVYWYQQSLDQGLQFLIQYYNGEERAKGNILERFSAQQFPDLHSELNLSSLELGDSALYFCASSSRRDSSTDTQYFGPGTRLTVL.

This clone was observed a single time. The CDR3 region has the DNA TGTGCCAGCAGCTTAAAGGGAGGAGGTTTTTACGACGAGCAGTACTTC. Translation: CASSLKGGGFYDEQYF. The chain recombines TRBV7-9 with TRBJ2-7; tentative D call: TRBD2 (6 bases). Germline assignment: CDR1 SEHNR and CDR2 FQNEAQ (reference sequence). V was trimmed by 2 bases and J by 5 bases, leaving 19 bases between them. The CDR3 contains 16 residues.

About this clone itself: Other DNA sequences of this sample code for an identical CDR3. The chain carries TRBV6-1 and TRBJ1-2, with 8 bases matching TRBD1. This CDR3 contains 13 residues. V lost 6 bases, J lost 3 bases, and 3 bases stayed unmatched. Germline V gives CDR1 MNHNS, CDR2 SASEGT. DNA of the CDR3: TGTGCCAGCAGCGACAGGGGCGACTATGGCTACACCTTC. This codes for CASSDRGDYGYTF.

The chain recombines TRBV18 with TRBJ1-1, with a weak D call TRBD1 (5 bases). V dropped 3 bases and J dropped 6 bases, with 17 bases sitting between them. The CDR3 runs 15 residues. The germline V gene encodes CDR1 KGHSH and CDR2 LQKENI. CDR3 sequence reads: CASSPTRDSNSEAFF. CDR3 bases: TGTGCCAGCTCACCTACCAGGGATTCAAACTCTGAAGCTTTCTTT.

Note on this clone: The same CDR3 can be traced to other DNA sequences in this sample. V is TRBV6-1 and J is TRBJ2-6; unclear D gene. The CDR3 has 15 amino acids. CDR1 is MNHNS, CDR2 SASEGT, per germline. V lost 1 base to trimming and J lost 1 base, with 5 bases between them. CDR3 residues: CASSEDGSGANVLTF. CDR3 in DNA: TGTGCCAGCAGTGAAGATGGGTCTGGGGCCAACGTCCTGACTTTC.

This chain joins TRBV5-8 and TRBJ2-7; 8 bases align to TRBD1. CDR3 length equals 15 residues. The V and J ends lost 3 bases and 4 bases, in that order; junction bases with no gene match: 9. The germline gives CDR1 SGHTS, CDR2 YDEGEE. CDR3 sequence reads: CASSWPGTGVYEQYF. CDR3 bases: TGTGCCAGCAGCTGGCCCGGGACAGGTGTTTACGAGCAGTACTTC.

The DNA of the CDR3 is TGTGCCAGCAGCTTAGGCCGCGCGGAAGATGAAAAACTGTTTTTT. Translated: CASSLGRAEDEKLFF. The chain recombines TRBV7-6 with TRBJ1-4; D is unresolved. CDR1 and CDR2 from the germline V gene are SGHVS and FNYEAQ. This CDR3 is built from 15 residues. Deletions cut 1 base from V and 6 bases from J, with 12 bases between.

This sequence joins TRBV5-8 and TRBJ1-5; TRBD1 matches 9 bases. V gave up 0 bases and J gave up 4 bases; unmatched junction bases: 11. Germline CDR1 is SGHTS and CDR2 is YDEGEE. This CDR3 region has 18 residues. The CDR3 reads CASSLARTGAGGNQPQHF. CDR3 nucleotides: TGTGCCAGCAGCTTGGCGAGGACAGGGGCAGGGGGTAATCAGCCCCAGCATTTT.

This chain connects TRBV6-6 to TRBJ1-6; D might be TRBD1 (5 bases). Germline CDR1 MNHNY, CDR2 SVGAGI (reference sequence). The CDR3 length is 15 residues. With 0 bases removed from V and 9 bases from J, the gap between germline ends came to 12 bases. Written as DNA, the CDR3 is TGTGCCAGCAGTTACTCTGGGGACGGAGGTTCACCCCTCCACTTT. Protein sequence: CASSYSGDGGSPLHF.